These T cell receptor beta chains were read from a single sample in a study of cytomegalovirus exposure and HLA in healthy donors. Sequencing was performed with immunoSEQ multiplex PCR; in TCRdb, only in-frame clones are kept and a portion is missing. The table lists approximately 140,000 clones, around two thirds of them singletons. The sample consisted of PBMCs. Receptor source: a woman younger than 35 in good health and CMV-seronegative. CDR3s include the opening cysteine and the closing phenylalanine or tryptophan. Each record gives: CDR3 DNA, CDR3 protein, clone size, J gene, V gene, D gene. D genes are given only for firm matches. Clone size is shown for a subset of rows, as once, few, many or a class of expanded clone.

CDR3 DNA: TGTGCCAGCAGCCCGGAGGGGACTAGCTTGGGAGAGACCCAGTACTTC
CDR3 protein: CASSPEGTSLGETQYF
clone size: few
J gene: TRBJ2-5
V gene: TRBV9
D gene: TRBD2

CDR3 DNA: TGTGCCAGCAGTGAGGACAGAGAATATCAGCCCCAGCATTTT
CDR3 protein: CASSEDREYQPQHF
clone size: -
J gene: TRBJ1-5
V gene: TRBV2
D gene: -

CDR3 DNA: TGTGCCAGCAGCCCTGTCAGCACTAGCGGGAGTTATACGCAGTATTTT
CDR3 protein: CASSPVSTSGSYTQYF
clone size: -
J gene: TRBJ2-3
V gene: TRBV7-2
D gene: TRBD2

CDR3 DNA: TGTGCCAGCAGCCAAGAGACAGGGGCGATCTCTGGGGCCAACGTCCTGACTTTC
CDR3 protein: CASSQETGAISGANVLTF
clone size: -
J gene: TRBJ2-6
V gene: TRBV14
D gene: TRBD1

CDR3 DNA: TGTGCCATCCGCGGGGGCCTTAGCACAGATACGCAGTATTTT
CDR3 protein: CAIRGGLSTDTQYF
clone size: -
J gene: TRBJ2-3
V gene: TRBV10-3
D gene: -

CDR3 DNA: TGTGCTAGTGGTTGGGGACTAGCGGGGGGGCCGTATGAGCAGTTCTTC
CDR3 protein: CASGWGLAGGPYEQFF
clone size: -
J gene: TRBJ2-1
V gene: TRBV12-5
D gene: TRBD2

CDR3 DNA: TGTGCCAGCAGCTTAATGGGAGGCGAAGCTTTCTTT
CDR3 protein: CASSLMGGEAFF
clone size: -
J gene: TRBJ1-1
V gene: TRBV7-2
D gene: -

CDR3 DNA: TGCGCCAGCAGCTACCACCGGGACAGGGGAACAGATACGCAGTATTTT
CDR3 protein: CASSYHRDRGTDTQYF
clone size: few
J gene: TRBJ2-3
V gene: TRBV5-1
D gene: TRBD1

CDR3 DNA: TGTGCCAGCAGCCCCAGGGGTGGGAGCAATCAGCCCCAGCATTTT
CDR3 protein: CASSPRGGSNQPQHF
clone size: -
J gene: TRBJ1-5
V gene: TRBV11-2
D gene: -

CDR3 DNA: TGTGCCGAGAGACTAGCGTATGAGCAGTTCTTC
CDR3 protein: CAERLAYEQFF
clone size: -
J gene: TRBJ2-1
V gene: TRBV19
D gene: TRBD2

CDR3 DNA: TGTGCCAGCAGCTCATGGACTAGAGGGGACGAGACCCAGTACTTC
CDR3 protein: CASSSWTRGDETQYF
clone size: -
J gene: TRBJ2-5
V gene: TRBV7-6
D gene: TRBD2

CDR3 DNA: TGTGCCAGCAGCTTAAGGGGTGGAGCGGGGGGGCTCACAGATACGCAGTATTTT
CDR3 protein: CASSLRGGAGGLTDTQYF
clone size: -
J gene: TRBJ2-3
V gene: TRBV7-3
D gene: TRBD2

CDR3 DNA: TGTGCCAGCAGCTCAGGAGGGAGCAACTATGGCTACACCTTC
CDR3 protein: CASSSGGSNYGYTF
clone size: -
J gene: TRBJ1-2
V gene: TRBV2
D gene: -

CDR3 DNA: TGTGCCAGCAGCCCGACCCTACCCGGGACGGGGAGGGCAGATACGCAGTATTTT
CDR3 protein: CASSPTLPGTGRADTQYF
clone size: -
J gene: TRBJ2-3
V gene: TRBV7-2
D gene: TRBD2

CDR3 DNA: TGTGCCAGCAGCTTATCCGCGGGAGGGACAGATACGCAGTATTTT
CDR3 protein: CASSLSAGGTDTQYF
clone size: -
J gene: TRBJ2-3
V gene: TRBV7-9
D gene: TRBD2

CDR3 DNA: TGTGCCAGCAGCAAATCCAACCCCAAAGGGGATGGCTACACCTTC
CDR3 protein: CASSKSNPKGDGYTF
clone size: -
J gene: TRBJ1-2
V gene: TRBV21-1
D gene: -

CDR3 DNA: TGTGCCAGCAGTTACGGCGGAGGTACTGAAGCTTTCTTT
CDR3 protein: CASSYGGGTEAFF
clone size: once
J gene: TRBJ1-1
V gene: TRBV6-5
D gene: -

CDR3 DNA: TGCGCCAGCAGCCAAGATGGCGGGGCGAGGACTGAAGCTTTCTTT
CDR3 protein: CASSQDGGARTEAFF
clone size: -
J gene: TRBJ1-1
V gene: TRBV4-1
D gene: -

CDR3 DNA: TGTGCCAGCAAGGGACTTGAAGTGGAAAAACTGTTTTTT
CDR3 protein: CASKGLEVEKLFF
clone size: -
J gene: TRBJ1-4
V gene: TRBV7-2
D gene: -

CDR3 DNA: TGTGCCAGCAGTGAAGAAGTGTCCGCGGCCTACGAGCAGTACTTC
CDR3 protein: CASSEEVSAAYEQYF
clone size: -
J gene: TRBJ2-7
V gene: TRBV6-1
D gene: -

CDR3 DNA: TGTGCCAGCAGCCGCTCCGACAGATATGGCTACACCTTC
CDR3 protein: CASSRSDRYGYTF
clone size: few
J gene: TRBJ1-2
V gene: TRBV11-1
D gene: -

CDR3 DNA: TGTGCCAGCAGCTTCAGCCAGGGGAGCTACGAGCAGTACTTC
CDR3 protein: CASSFSQGSYEQYF
clone size: -
J gene: TRBJ2-7
V gene: TRBV7-2
D gene: -

CDR3 DNA: TGTGCCAGCAGCCCGGGGACAGGGGCCACAGATACGCAGTATTTT
CDR3 protein: CASSPGTGATDTQYF
clone size: -
J gene: TRBJ2-3
V gene: TRBV7-9
D gene: TRBD1

CDR3 DNA: TGTGCCAGCAGTTCCCCTGGACTAGCGGGGAACAATGAGCAGTTCTTC
CDR3 protein: CASSSPGLAGNNEQFF
clone size: -
J gene: TRBJ2-1
V gene: TRBV27
D gene: TRBD2

CDR3 DNA: TGTGCCTGGAGGGACCTACAGGGGAATAATGAAAAACTGTTTTTT
CDR3 protein: CAWRDLQGNNEKLFF
clone size: -
J gene: TRBJ1-4
V gene: TRBV30
D gene: TRBD1

CDR3 DNA: TGCGCCAGCAGACCAGAGGGACTAGCGGGGACCGGGGAGCTGTTTTTT
CDR3 protein: CASRPEGLAGTGELFF
clone size: -
J gene: TRBJ2-2
V gene: TRBV5-1
D gene: TRBD2

CDR3 DNA: TGTGCCAGCAGCTTAGCGCGGGGGACCGATCCCGGAGGGGAGCAGTACTTC
CDR3 protein: CASSLARGTDPGGEQYF
clone size: once
J gene: TRBJ2-7
V gene: TRBV11-1
D gene: TRBD2